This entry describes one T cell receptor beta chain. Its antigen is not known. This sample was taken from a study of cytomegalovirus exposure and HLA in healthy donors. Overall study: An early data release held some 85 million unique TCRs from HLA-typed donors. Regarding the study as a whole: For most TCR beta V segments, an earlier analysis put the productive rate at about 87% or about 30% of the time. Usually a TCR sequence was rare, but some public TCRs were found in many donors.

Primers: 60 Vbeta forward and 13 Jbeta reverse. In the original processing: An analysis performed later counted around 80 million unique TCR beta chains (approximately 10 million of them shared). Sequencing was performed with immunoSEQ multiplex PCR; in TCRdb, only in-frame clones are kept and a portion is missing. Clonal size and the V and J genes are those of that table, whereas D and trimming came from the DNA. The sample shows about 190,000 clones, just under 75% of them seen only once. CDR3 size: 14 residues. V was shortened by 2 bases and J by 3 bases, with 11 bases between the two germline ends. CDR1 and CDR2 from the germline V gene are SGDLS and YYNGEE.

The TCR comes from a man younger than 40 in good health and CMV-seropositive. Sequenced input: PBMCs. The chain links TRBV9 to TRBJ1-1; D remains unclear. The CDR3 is CASSVASGYTEAFF. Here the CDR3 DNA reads TGTGCCAGCAGCGTCGCATCGGGGTACACTGAAGCTTTCTTT.